These T cell receptor beta chains were read from a single sample in a study of blood T cell repertoires in COVID-19. The repertoire was sequenced with immunoSEQ multiplex PCR; TCRdb's copy has only in-frame clones and lacks some. The sample lists approximately 150,000 clones; about 91% were seen once. Sequencing used peripheral blood. Source of these receptors: a woman in her forties or fifties with acute or convalescent COVID-19. The conserved cysteine and the conserved F or W are not part of the CDR3 here. Fields, in order: J gene, V gene, CDR3 protein.

>TRBJ1-2|TRBV3-1/TRBV3-2
ASSRNRVGYT
>TRBJ1-2|TRBV2
ASSEAPGSDGYT
>TRBJ1-1|TRBV9
ASSRGQGATEAF
>TRBJ1-1|TRBV24-1
ATSDIYLLNTEAF
>TRBJ1-2|TRBV19
ASSIGAAHNYGYT
>TRBJ2-3|TRBV20-1
SASSGTGADTQY
>TRBJ1-1|TRBV9
ASSVVRGPAF
>TRBJ1-5|TRBV19
ASSTGPNQPQH
>TRBJ2-1|TRBV5-6
ASSLRGTSYNEQF
>TRBJ1-2|TRBV6-6
ASSWDRAGYT
>TRBJ2-7|TRBV27
ASSPTRGTYEQY
>TRBJ1-6|TRBV27
ASSSPTGPNSPLH
>TRBJ2-2|TRBV13
ASSSGDRRDTGELF
>TRBJ1-4|TRBV5-1
ASSPPNANEKLF
>TRBJ1-4|TRBV4-2
ASSQSYNEKLF
>TRBJ2-1|TRBV27
ASNPAGGYNEQF
>TRBJ1-5|TRBV24-1
ATSDLTEGPQH
>TRBJ1-1|TRBV9
ASSVRLSSDTEAF
>TRBJ1-4|TRBV3-1/TRBV3-2
ASSQGQGSYEKLF
>TRBJ2-7|TRBV7-3
ASSRGQVSFDEQY
>TRBJ2-1|TRBV19
ASSVAGGPRSYNEQF
>TRBJ2-2|TRBV6-5
ASTGGVIGELF
>TRBJ1-6|TRBV11-3
ASSRDSNNSPLH
>TRBJ1-2|TRBV6-5
ASSSDSFYGYT
>TRBJ2-5|TRBV2
ADGGQQQETQY